Sequencing of this T cell receptor (beta chain) was carried out in a study of blood T cell repertoires in COVID-19 (dated by TCRdb to the early 2020s). About the study as a whole: Collaborator samples came from the United States, Italy and Spain and covered acute and convalescent phases of COVID-19. A de-identified subject ID, COVID-19 status, age in years and sex were almost always included in the sample metadata. A freely available public database, intended as a resource for researchers studying the immune response to SARS-CoV-2, is where the repertoires were released. The dataset comprised deeply sampled blood TCRbeta repertoires from subjects exposed to, actively infected with, or recovered from COVID-19. The material from the prospective study consisted of cDNA or gDNA derived from T cells, B-cell-depleted T cells, or PBMCs. The samples were drawn from two sources: the first 160 participants of the ongoing ImmuneRACE study, and 1,000 to 1,500 subjects contributed by 6 global collaborators. Where available, HLA class I and class II types were taken from metadata supplied by the sample provider and were not determined by assay-based typing.

Worth noting for this clone: Its target antigen remains unknown. Base quality data are lacking; no much larger clone is found one base away.

What the research found in general, with its limitations: The quantity of clinical and demographic metadata differed by source and by participant and was supplied without curation.

The immunoSEQ Assay, a bias-controlled multiplex PCR, was used to amplify TCRbeta CDR3 regions from genomic DNA. Under the source paper's analysis protocol: Within the assay, amplification of reference gene primers was used to estimate how many nucleated cells each sample contained. To quantify the absolute abundance of each unique TCRbeta CDR3 rearrangement, sequence reads were collapsed and filtered. For each sample, productive Simpson clonality was calculated as the square root of Simpson's diversity index across productive rearrangements. Drawn from immuneACCESS, this table holds only the in-frame rearrangements with V and J called that TCRdb kept. Clones are partly lost; checked studies trace under half to an unresolved V gene and leave the rest unexplained. V and J calls and clone size are copied from that table; D and trimming were computed from the DNA. Recorded for this sample are about 280,000 clones; 75% to 90% of them occurred a single time. The ten largest make up about 4.2% of the sample.

The collaborating institutions used their own protocols to collect whole blood in K2EDTA tubes. For TCRbeta analysis, collaborator samples were shipped as frozen whole blood, as isolated PBMCs, or as DNA extracted from either sample type. This sequence originates from a man aged 35-49 years with acute or convalescent COVID-19. The source material was peripheral blood.

The CDR3 reads CASSVGTGGDYGYTF. The sequenced DNA: TGTGCCAGCAGCGTAGGGACAGGGGGAGACTATGGCTACACCTTC. The chain employs TRBV9 and TRBJ1-2; TRBD1 matches 10 bases in the middle. CDR1 is given as SGDLS and CDR2 as YYNGEE, both from the germline V gene. The CDR3 measures 15 amino acids from cysteine to phenylalanine. Solely the CDR3 DNA is kept, with 45 bases framed from the first base. V ends up 0 bases short and J 3 bases short, with an unmatched junction base count of 2.